These T cell receptor beta chains were read from a single sample in a study of CD8+CD57+ T cells in acquired aplastic anemia. TCRdb ran MiXCR on the reads and lists one entry per CDR3 protein. The sample shows 160,000 or so distinct CDR3 sequences, 40% to 50% of them seen only once. Sequencing was carried out using sorted CD4+, CD8+, or CD8+CD57+ T cells (not recorded which) from PBMCs. These receptors originate from a human donor with aplastic anemia. Both conserved end residues are trimmed from each CDR3.

TRBV27	TRBJ2-7	ASSSLREVYEQY
TRBV6-1	TRBJ1-3	ASSESAAYSGNTIY
TRBV20-1	TRBJ2-1	SIRGGLVNEQF
TRBV2	TRBJ1-6	ASTQNLRDAPLH
TRBV20-1	TRBJ1-1	SARELGEGTEAF
TRBV10-3	TRBJ1-1	ASSPTGMTEAF
TRBV13	TRBJ1-4	ASSPQGAKEKLF
TRBV2	TRBJ1-2	AGSETEFGYT
TRBV29-1	TRBJ1-2	SALPPGDRGYT
TRBV9	TRBJ2-3	ASSVNPQALSGASTDTQY
TRBV4-3	TRBJ1-2	ASSLQGGRYGYT
TRBV24-1	TRBJ2-3	ATSDSTSGDWGDTQY
TRBV20-1	TRBJ2-5	SAPRTGEETQY
TRBV7-6	TRBJ1-2	ASSLQQGARGYT
TRBV30	TRBJ2-5	AWSGGSSVGETQY
TRBV20-1	TRBJ1-5	SAPTGGNQPQH
TRBV12-3/TRBV12-4	TRBJ1-1	ASSTYDTMNTEAF
TRBV5-1	TRBJ1-4	ASSLLGTGRDEKLF
TRBV4-2	TRBJ2-7	ASSTKQGFYEQY
TRBV24-1	TRBJ1-5	ATQASWNQPQH
TRBV4-1	TRBJ2-7	ASSRLKRSGNSGSEQY
TRBV11-1	TRBJ2-1	ASRGRPRYNEQF
TRBV24-1	TRBJ2-1	ATSADFEQF
TRBV25-1	TRBJ2-3	ASSEVGWLRADTQY
TRBV20-1	TRBJ1-1	SLRGLNTEAF
TRBV2	TRBJ2-3	ASSFRDTQY
TRBV30	TRBJ2-7	AWSHGAGRY
TRBV29-1	TRBJ1-1	SVEGITEAF
TRBV10-3	TRBJ2-7	AIRGGQDLTYEQY
TRBV7-8	TRBJ2-7	ASSSRKVSYEQY
TRBV19	TRBJ1-1	ASSSRETAEAF
TRBV7-6	TRBJ2-7	ASSFSGTGREVYEQY
TRBV20-1	TRBJ2-7	SARSSGISYEQY
TRBV19	TRBJ2-7	ASSIGSPELPNEQY
TRBV11-1	TRBJ2-7	ASSLELAGGPPLEQY
TRBV19	TRBJ2-2	ASRGPTAANTGELF
TRBV10-3	TRBJ1-1	AISGTGTVNTEAF
TRBV9	TRBJ2-3	ASSVELAGGRTDTQY
TRBV7-2	TRBJ2-2	ASSARSQNTGELF
TRBV27	TRBJ1-1	ASGPQGVGTEAF
TRBV15	TRBJ1-5	ATSRGDQPQH
TRBV11-1	TRBJ1-2	ASSLSTTGGFYGYT